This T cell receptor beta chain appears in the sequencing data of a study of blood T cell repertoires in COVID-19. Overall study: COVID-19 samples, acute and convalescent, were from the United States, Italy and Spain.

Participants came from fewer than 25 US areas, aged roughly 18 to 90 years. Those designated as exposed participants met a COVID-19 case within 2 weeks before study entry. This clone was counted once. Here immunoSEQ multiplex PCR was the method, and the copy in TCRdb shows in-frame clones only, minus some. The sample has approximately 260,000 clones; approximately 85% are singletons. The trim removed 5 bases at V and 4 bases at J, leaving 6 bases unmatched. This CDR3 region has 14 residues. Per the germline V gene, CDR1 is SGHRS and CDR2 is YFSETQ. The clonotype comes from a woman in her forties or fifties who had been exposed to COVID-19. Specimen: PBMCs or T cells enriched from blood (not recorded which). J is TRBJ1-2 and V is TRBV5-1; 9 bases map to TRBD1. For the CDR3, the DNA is TGCGCCAGCAGACCAGGACAGGGGCCCTATGGCTACACCTTC. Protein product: CASRPGQGPYGYTF.